A selection of T cell receptor beta chains follows, all from one sample in a study of PD-L1 blockade in urothelial cancer. Here immunoSEQ multiplex PCR was the method, and the copy in TCRdb shows in-frame clones only, minus some. The sample holds 70,000 or so clones; 70% to 90% are singletons and the top ten take 3.4%. The source was PBMCs, collected around atezolizumab (anti-PD-L1) treatment. These receptors all come from a man in his sixties with urothelial cancer. CDR3s leave out the opening cysteine and the closing phenylalanine or tryptophan. The order of the fields is D gene, V gene, J gene, CDR3 length, CDR3 protein. A D gene is named only where the DNA matches it firmly.

TRBD1,TRBV6-1,TRBJ2-4,11,ASKTGGDDIQY
TRBD2,TRBV5-4,TRBJ2-5,15,ASSLELAGGTWETQY
TRBD2,TRBV28,TRBJ2-1,14,ASSFLGREKYNEQF
TRBD1,TRBV6-6,TRBJ1-4,12,ASSYRDSNEKLF
-,TRBV7-2,TRBJ2-7,11,ASRQPVSYEQY
-,TRBV5-1,TRBJ2-3,12,ASSRGASTDTQY
TRBD1,TRBV18,TRBJ1-3,16,ASSPPEGRGFSGNTIY
-,TRBV6-1,TRBJ1-2,11,ASTLTGRYGYT
-,TRBV28,TRBJ2-1,9,ASSLGREQF
-,TRBV7-3,TRBJ2-2,13,ASSLTLGNTGELF
-,TRBV7-7,TRBJ2-5,16,ASSRGPGGTGRSETQY
-,TRBV6-1,TRBJ2-2,15,ASSGPAGPAITGELF
TRBD2,TRBV5-4,TRBJ2-3,13,ASGMGGEYADTQY
TRBD2,TRBV2,TRBJ2-3,12,ASTGGGPTDTQY
TRBD2,TRBV6-5,TRBJ2-5,13,ASSYLSGGQETQY
TRBD1,TRBV14,TRBJ1-6,14,ASSQAAGGMVSPLH
TRBD2,TRBV29-1,TRBJ2-5,14,SVQLAGGPRGETQY
-,TRBV6-1,TRBJ1-4,13,ASSEAHGGHEKLF
TRBD2,TRBV7-3,TRBJ2-2,16,ASSLTGGGLIASGELF
-,TRBV28,TRBJ2-1,12,ASSSTGTPGEQF
TRBD2,TRBV5-1,TRBJ2-1,15,ASSWPRDGGRYNEQF
-,TRBV4-1,TRBJ2-5,11,ASSPWRGETQY
TRBD1,TRBV7-9,TRBJ2-7,11,ASSRTGGYEQY